A single sample is the source of the 14 T cell receptor beta chains below, sequenced in a study of blood T cell repertoires in COVID-19. Sequencing used immunoSEQ multiplex PCR; TCRdb keeps in-frame clones, though not all of them. The repertoire holds 110,000 to 150,000 clones, with roughly 85% as singletons. Material: peripheral blood. These receptors all come from a man in his fifties with acute or convalescent COVID-19.

In this sample, this clone turned up a few times. The rearrangement uses TRBV10-3 and TRBJ1-5; D unclear. CDR3 size: 14 residues. From germline, CDR1 is ENHRY and CDR2 SYGVKD. V was clipped by 4 bases and J by 0 bases, with 7 bases between them. CDR3 amino acids: CAISVEYSNQPQHF. The CDR3 DNA follows: TGTGCCATCAGTGTCGAGTATAGCAATCAGCCCCAGCATTTT.

The rearrangement joins TRBV6-5 to TRBJ2-5; TRBD2 is a possible D gene (5 bases). This CDR3 has 14 residues. Looked up from germline, CDR1 is MNHEY and CDR2 is SVGAGI. Trimming removed 0 bases from V and 5 bases from J, with 10 bases in between. This CDR3 reads CASSYSNWEETQYF. CDR3 nucleotides: TGTGCCAGCAGTTACTCGAACTGGGAGGAGACCCAGTACTTC.

The chain uses TRBV27 and TRBJ1-1, with D uncertain. Germline CDR1 is MNHEY and CDR2 is SMNVEV (reference sequence). V shed 2 bases and J shed 4 bases, with 8 bases lying between them. The CDR3 is 13 amino acids. The CDR3 reads CASSLGGSTEAFF. The CDR3 nucleotides read TGTGCCAGCAGTTTAGGCGGTAGCACTGAAGCTTTCTTT.

This clone was found once. V usage is TRBV3-1 (or the pseudogene TRBV3-2) and J usage is TRBJ1-2; the D gene is possibly TRBD1 (5 bases). Per germline, CDR1 LGHDT and CDR2 YNNKEL (reference sequence). Deletions cut 0 bases from V and 2 bases from J, with 10 bases between. CDR3 length equals 15 residues. The CDR3 DNA sequence: TGTGCCAGCAGCCAAGAACCCAGGGCGAACTATGGCTACACCTTC. Translating it yields CASSQEPRANYGYTF.

The V gene is TRBV11-2, the J gene TRBJ2-7; 7 nucleotides agree with TRBD1. Per the germline V gene, CDR1 is SGHAT and CDR2 is FQNNGV. The CDR3 runs 14 residues. V shed 5 bases, J shed 2 bases, and the junction held 6 bases outside the gene matches. The DNA for the CDR3 is TGTGCCAGCAGCCCAACGACAGGGACCTACGAGCAGTACTTC. Its translation is CASSPTTGTYEQYF.

The V call is TRBV6-5, the J call TRBJ1-1, with TRBD1 matching 9 bases. The CDR3 is made up of 16 amino acids. Germline CDR1 is MNHEY and CDR2 is SVGAGI. The V gene end was trimmed by 0 bases and the J gene end by 1 base; junction bases not matched to a gene: 3. This CDR3 reads CASSYSNRGPNTEAFF. CDR3 in DNA: TGTGCCAGCAGTTACTCGAACAGGGGGCCGAACACTGAAGCTTTCTTT.

This sequence joins TRBV6-2 or TRBV6-3 and TRBJ1-2, with D maybe TRBD1 (6 bases). The CDR3 covers 16 residues. The germline V and J ends were trimmed by 0 bases and 4 bases, with 15 bases remaining between them. Germline V gives CDR1 MNHEY, CDR2 SVGEGT. The CDR3 nucleotides read TGTGCCAGCAGTTACTCCCCGGAAGGGGGTAGCTATGGCTACACCTTC. It codes for CASSYSPEGGSYGYTF.

The V call is TRBV24-1, the J call TRBJ2-2; tentatively, D is TRBD2 (7 bases). Looked up from germline, CDR1 is KGHDR and CDR2 is SFDVKD. Trimming cost V 3 bases and J 6 bases, with 10 bases left between them. The CDR3 extends over 14 amino acids. CDR3 sequence reads: CATSDRGAPGELFF. The DNA of the CDR3 is TGTGCCACCAGTGATCGGGGGGCGCCCGGGGAGCTGTTTTTT.

This chain connects TRBV30 to TRBJ1-4, with D possibly TRBD1 on 6 matching bases. This CDR3 region has 13 residues. Trimming cost V 4 bases and J 0 bases, with 6 bases left between them. Germline V CDR1 and CDR2: GTSNPN, SVGIG (reference sequence). As DNA, the CDR3 is TGTGCCTGGAACAGGGCAACTAATGAAAAACTGTTTTTT. It yields the protein CAWNRATNEKLFF.

The chain couples TRBV14 to TRBJ2-3; D uncertain. In germline, CDR1 is SGHDN, CDR2 FVKESK. This CDR3 spans 13 amino acids. V was pared by 3 bases and J by 0 bases, with 4 bases between. CDR3 DNA: TGTGCCAGCAGCCAGCGCAGCACAGATACGCAGTATTTT. Translating it yields CASSQRSTDTQYF.

The rearrangement links TRBV2 to TRBJ2-3; a weak D match, TRBD2 (6 bases). Germline values: CDR1 SNHLY, CDR2 FYNNEI. Trimming took 7 bases from V and 0 from J, leaving 11 bases between them. The length of the CDR3 is 14 residues. The CDR3 nucleotides are TGTGCCAGCATTTGGGGGACTAGCACAGATACGCAGTATTTT. Residues: CASIWGTSTDTQYF.

The V and J genes are TRBV6-6 and TRBJ1-5; D is undetermined. Trimming removed 8 bases from V and 11 bases from J, with 13 bases in between. Per germline, CDR1 MNHNY and CDR2 SVGAGI (reference sequence). CDR3 size: 11 residues. This chain's CDR3 is CASGGRESQHF. The CDR3, as DNA: TGTGCCAGCGGAGGTCGAGAATCCCAGCATTTT.

The chain links TRBV11-3 to TRBJ2-7; 13 positions agree with TRBD2. Germline V gene data show CDR1 as SGHNT and CDR2 as YENEEA. The CDR3 is 19 residues long. J gave up 2 bases and V 5 bases, and 15 bases lay outside the gene matches. The CDR3 loop is CASSPGPTGTSGNPYEQYF. The DNA of the CDR3 is TGTGCCAGCAGCCCAGGGCCAACCGGGACTAGCGGGAACCCCTACGAGCAGTACTTC.

In this sample, this clone turned up a few times. This chain uses TRBV7-9 with TRBJ2-1; 14 bases are shared with TRBD2. V lost 4 bases, J lost 6 bases, and 2 bases stayed unmatched. From germline, CDR1 is SEHNR and CDR2 FQNEAQ (reference sequence). The length of the CDR3 is 15 residues. This CDR3 is CASSSTSGGANEQFF. CDR3 DNA sequence: TGTGCCAGCAGCTCGACTAGCGGGGGGGCCAATGAGCAGTTCTTC.